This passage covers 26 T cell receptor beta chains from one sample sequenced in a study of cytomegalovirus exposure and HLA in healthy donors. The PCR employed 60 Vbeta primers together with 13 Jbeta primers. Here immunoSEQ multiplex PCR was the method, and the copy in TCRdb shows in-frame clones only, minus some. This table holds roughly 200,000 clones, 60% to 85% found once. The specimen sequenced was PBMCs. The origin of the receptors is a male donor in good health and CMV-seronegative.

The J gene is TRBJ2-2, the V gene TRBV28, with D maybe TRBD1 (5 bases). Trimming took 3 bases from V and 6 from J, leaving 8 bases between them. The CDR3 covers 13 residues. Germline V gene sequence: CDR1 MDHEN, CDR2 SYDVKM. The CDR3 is CASSFYRSGELFF. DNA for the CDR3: TGTGCCAGCAGTTTTTACAGGTCCGGGGAGCTGTTTTTT.

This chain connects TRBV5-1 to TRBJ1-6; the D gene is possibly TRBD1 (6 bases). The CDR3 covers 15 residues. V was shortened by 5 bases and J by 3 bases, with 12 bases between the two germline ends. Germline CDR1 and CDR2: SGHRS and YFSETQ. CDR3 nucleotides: TGCGCCAGCAGACAGGGTGGAGGCTATAATTCACCCCTCCACTTT. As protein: CASRQGGGYNSPLHF.

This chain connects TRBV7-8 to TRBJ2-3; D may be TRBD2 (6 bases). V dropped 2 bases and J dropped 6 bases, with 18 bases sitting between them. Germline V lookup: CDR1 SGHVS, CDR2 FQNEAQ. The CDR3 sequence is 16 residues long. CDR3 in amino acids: CASSLRGSMIADTQYF. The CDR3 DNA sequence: TGTGCCAGCAGCTTACGGGGGAGCATGATTGCGGATACGCAGTATTTT.

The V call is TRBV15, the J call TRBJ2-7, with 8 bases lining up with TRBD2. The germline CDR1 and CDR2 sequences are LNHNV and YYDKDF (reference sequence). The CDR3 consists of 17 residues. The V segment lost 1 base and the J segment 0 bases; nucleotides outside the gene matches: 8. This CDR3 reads CATSRGGTAGASYEQYF. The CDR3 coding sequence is TGTGCCACCAGCAGAGGTGGAACAGCGGGAGCCTCCTACGAGCAGTACTTC.

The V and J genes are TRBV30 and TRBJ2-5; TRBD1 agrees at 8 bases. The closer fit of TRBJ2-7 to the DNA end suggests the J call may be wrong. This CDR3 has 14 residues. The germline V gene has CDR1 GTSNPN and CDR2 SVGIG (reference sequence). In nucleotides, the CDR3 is TGTGCCTGGAGATCGCAGGGGGCAGGGTACGAGCAGTACTTC. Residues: CAWRSQGAGYEQYF.

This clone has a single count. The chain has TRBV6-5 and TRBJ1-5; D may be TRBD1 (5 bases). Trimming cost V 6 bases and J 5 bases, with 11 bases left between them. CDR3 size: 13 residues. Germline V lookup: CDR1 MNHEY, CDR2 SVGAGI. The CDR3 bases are TGTGCCAGCAGCGTGGACACATATCAGCCCCAGCATTTT. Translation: CASSVDTYQPQHF.

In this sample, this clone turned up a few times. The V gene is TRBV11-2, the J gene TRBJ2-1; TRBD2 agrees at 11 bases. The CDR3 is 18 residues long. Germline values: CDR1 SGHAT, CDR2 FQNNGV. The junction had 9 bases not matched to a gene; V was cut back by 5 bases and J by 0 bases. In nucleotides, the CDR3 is TGTGCCAGCAGCCTTCTAGCGGGGGGTCCGAGCTCCTACAATGAGCAGTTCTTC. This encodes CASSLLAGGPSSYNEQFF. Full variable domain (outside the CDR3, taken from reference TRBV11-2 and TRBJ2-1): EAGVAQSPRYKIIEKRQSVAFWCNPISGHATLYWYQQILGQGPKLLIQFQNNGVVDDSQLPKDRFSAERLKGVDSTLKIQPAKLEDSAVYLCASSLLAGGPSSYNEQFFGPGTRLTVL.

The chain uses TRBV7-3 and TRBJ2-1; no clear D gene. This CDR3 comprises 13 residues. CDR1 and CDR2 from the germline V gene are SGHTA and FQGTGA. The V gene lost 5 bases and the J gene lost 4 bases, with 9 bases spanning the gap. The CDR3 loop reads CASSVSGYNEQFF. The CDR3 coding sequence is TGTGCCAGCAGCGTATCGGGTTACAATGAGCAGTTCTTC.

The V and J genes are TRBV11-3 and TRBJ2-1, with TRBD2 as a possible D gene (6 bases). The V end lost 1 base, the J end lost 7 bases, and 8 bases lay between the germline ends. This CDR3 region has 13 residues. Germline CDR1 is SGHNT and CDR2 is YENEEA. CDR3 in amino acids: CASSLARGNEQFF. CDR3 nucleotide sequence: TGTGCCAGCAGCTTAGCGCGGGGTAATGAGCAGTTCTTC.

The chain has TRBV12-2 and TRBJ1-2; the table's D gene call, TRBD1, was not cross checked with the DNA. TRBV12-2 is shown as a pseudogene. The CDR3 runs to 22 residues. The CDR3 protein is CASRLGLLLSGHPASANYGYTF. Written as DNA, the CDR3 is TGTGCAAGTCGCTTAGGTTTGCTTTTGTCGGGACACCCCGCGTCGGCTAACTATGGCTACACCTTC.

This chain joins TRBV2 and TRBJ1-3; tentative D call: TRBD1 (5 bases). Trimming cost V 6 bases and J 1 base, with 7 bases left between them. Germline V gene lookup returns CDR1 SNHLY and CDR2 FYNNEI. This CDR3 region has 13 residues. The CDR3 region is CASRAGSGNTIYF. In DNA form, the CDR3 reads TGTGCCAGCAGGGCAGGGTCTGGAAACACCATATATTTT.

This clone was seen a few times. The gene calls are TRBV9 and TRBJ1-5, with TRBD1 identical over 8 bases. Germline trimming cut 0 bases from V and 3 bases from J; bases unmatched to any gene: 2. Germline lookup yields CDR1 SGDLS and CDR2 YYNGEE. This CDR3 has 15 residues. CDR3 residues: CASSVGTGNNQPQHF. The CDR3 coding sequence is TGTGCCAGCAGCGTAGGGACAGGGAACAATCAGCCCCAGCATTTT.

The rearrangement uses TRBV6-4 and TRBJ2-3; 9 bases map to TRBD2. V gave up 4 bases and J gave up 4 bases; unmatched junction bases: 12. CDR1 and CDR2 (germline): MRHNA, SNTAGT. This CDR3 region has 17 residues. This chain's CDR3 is CASSAREGSGRPDTQYF. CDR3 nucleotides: TGTGCCAGCAGTGCTCGGGAGGGTAGCGGGAGACCAGATACGCAGTATTTT.

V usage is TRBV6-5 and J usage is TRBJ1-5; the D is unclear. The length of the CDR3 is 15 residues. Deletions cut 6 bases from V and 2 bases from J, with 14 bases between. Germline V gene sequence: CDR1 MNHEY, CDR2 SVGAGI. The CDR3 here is CASRPFSGGNQPQHF. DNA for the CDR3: TGTGCCAGCAGACCGTTTTCCGGGGGCAATCAGCCCCAGCATTTT.

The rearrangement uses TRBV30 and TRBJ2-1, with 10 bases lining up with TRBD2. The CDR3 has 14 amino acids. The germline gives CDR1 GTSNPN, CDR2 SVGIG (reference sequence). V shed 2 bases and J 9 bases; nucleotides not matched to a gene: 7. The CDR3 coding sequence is TGTGCCTGGAGTCCTTCCACTAGCGGGGTTGAGCAGTTCTTC. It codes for CAWSPSTSGVEQFF. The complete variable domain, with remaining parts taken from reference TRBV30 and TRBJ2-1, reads SQTIHQWPATLVQPVGSPLSLECTVEGTSNPNLYWYRQAAGRGLQLLFYSVGIGQISSEVPQNLSASRPQDRQFILSSKKLLLSDSGFYLCAWSPSTSGVEQFFGPGTRLTVL.

This CDR3 is CASSVTGSISETQYF. The CDR3 DNA follows: TGTGCCAGCAGCGTGACAGGTTCGATATCAGAGACCCAGTACTTC. The chain carries TRBV9 and TRBJ2-5; possibly TRBD1 for D (6 bases). Between the trimmed V and J ends, which lost 2 bases and 4 bases, there was a span of 15 bases. Germline assignment: CDR1 SGDLS and CDR2 YYNGEE. The CDR3 spans 15 residues. Full variable domain (remainder filled in from reference TRBV9 and TRBJ2-5): DSGVTQTPKHLITATGQRVTLRCSPRSGDLSVYWYQQSLDQGLQFLIQYYNGEERAKGNILERFSAQQFPDLHSELNLSSLELGDSALYFCASSVTGSISETQYFGPGTRLLVL.

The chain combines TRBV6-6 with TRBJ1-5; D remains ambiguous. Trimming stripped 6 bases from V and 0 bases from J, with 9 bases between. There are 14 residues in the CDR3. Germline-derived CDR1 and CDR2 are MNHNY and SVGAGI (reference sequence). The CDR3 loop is CASSQMYSNQPQHF. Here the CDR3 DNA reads TGTGCCAGCAGCCAGATGTATAGCAATCAGCCCCAGCATTTT.

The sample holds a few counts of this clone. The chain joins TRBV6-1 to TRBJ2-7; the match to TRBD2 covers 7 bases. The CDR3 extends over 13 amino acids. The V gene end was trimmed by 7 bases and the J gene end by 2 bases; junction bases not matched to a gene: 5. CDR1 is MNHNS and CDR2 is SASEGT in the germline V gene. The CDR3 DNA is TGTGCCAGCACAAGCGGGGATGCCTACGAGCAGTACTTC. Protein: CASTSGDAYEQYF.

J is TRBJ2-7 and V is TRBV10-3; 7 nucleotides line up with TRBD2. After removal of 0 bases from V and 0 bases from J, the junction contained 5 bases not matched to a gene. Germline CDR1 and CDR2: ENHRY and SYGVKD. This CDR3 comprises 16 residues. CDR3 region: CAISESLGRGSYEQYF. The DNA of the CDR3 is TGTGCCATCAGTGAGTCGTTGGGGAGGGGCTCCTACGAGCAGTACTTC.

CDR3 nucleotide sequence: TGCGCCAGCAGCCTAGCGACTGAAGGCGAGCAGTACTTC. Protein: CASSLATEGEQYF. This chain uses TRBV4-1 with TRBJ2-7, with D tentatively TRBD2 (5 bases). Germline-derived CDR1 and CDR2 are MGHRA and YSYEKL. The CDR3 is 13 residues long. Trimming cost V 4 bases and J 6 bases, with 13 bases left between them.

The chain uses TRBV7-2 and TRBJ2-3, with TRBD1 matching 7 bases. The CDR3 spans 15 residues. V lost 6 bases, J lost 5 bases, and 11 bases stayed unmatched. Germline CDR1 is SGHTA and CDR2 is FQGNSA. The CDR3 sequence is CASRGDSRRGDTQYF. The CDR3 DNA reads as TGTGCCAGCAGAGGGGACAGCCGCAGGGGAGATACGCAGTATTTT.

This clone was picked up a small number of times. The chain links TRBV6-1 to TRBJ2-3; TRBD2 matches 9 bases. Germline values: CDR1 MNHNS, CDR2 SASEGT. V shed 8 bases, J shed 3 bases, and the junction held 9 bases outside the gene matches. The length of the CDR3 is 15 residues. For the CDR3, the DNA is TGTGCCAGCCGCGAGCGGGGGGCTGGGACAGATACGCAGTATTTT. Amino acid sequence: CASRERGAGTDTQYF.

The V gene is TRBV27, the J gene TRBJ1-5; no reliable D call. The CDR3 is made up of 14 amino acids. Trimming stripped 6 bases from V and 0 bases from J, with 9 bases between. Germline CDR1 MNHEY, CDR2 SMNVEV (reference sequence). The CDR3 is CASRVAYSNQPQHF. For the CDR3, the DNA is TGTGCCAGCAGGGTTGCGTATAGCAATCAGCCCCAGCATTTT.

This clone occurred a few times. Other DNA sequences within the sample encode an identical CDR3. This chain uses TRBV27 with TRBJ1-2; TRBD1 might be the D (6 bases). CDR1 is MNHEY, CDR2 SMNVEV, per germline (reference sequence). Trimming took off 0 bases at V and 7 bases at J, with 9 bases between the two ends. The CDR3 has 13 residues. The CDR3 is CASSLSGARGYTF. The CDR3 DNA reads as TGTGCCAGCAGTTTATCGGGGGCGCGTGGCTACACCTTC.

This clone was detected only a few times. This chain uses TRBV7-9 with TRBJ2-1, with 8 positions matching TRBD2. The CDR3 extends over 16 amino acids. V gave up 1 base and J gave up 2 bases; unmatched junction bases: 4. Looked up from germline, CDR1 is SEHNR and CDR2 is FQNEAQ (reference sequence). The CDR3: CASSLGPGGPYNEQFF. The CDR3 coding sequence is TGTGCCAGCAGCTTAGGCCCGGGAGGGCCCTACAATGAGCAGTTCTTC.

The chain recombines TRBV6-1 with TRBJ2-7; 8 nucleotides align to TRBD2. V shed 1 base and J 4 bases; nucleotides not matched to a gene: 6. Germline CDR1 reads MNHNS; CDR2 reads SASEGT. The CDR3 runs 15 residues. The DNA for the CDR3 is TGTGCCAGCAGTGAAGGAGTCCAGCGGGGGTACGAGCAGTACTTC. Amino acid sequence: CASSEGVQRGYEQYF.